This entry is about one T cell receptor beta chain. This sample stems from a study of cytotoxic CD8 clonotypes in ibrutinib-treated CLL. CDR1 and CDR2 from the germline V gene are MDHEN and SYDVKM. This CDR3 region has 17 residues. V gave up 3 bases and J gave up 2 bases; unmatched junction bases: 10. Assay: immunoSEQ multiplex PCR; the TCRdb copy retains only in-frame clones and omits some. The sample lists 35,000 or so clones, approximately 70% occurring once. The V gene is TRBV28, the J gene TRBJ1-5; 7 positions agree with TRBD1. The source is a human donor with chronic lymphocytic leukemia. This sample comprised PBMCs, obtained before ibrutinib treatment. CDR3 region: CASSFSRGGSGNQPQHF. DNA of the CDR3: TGTGCCAGCAGTTTCTCCAGGGGGGGGTCTGGCAATCAGCCCCAGCATTTT.